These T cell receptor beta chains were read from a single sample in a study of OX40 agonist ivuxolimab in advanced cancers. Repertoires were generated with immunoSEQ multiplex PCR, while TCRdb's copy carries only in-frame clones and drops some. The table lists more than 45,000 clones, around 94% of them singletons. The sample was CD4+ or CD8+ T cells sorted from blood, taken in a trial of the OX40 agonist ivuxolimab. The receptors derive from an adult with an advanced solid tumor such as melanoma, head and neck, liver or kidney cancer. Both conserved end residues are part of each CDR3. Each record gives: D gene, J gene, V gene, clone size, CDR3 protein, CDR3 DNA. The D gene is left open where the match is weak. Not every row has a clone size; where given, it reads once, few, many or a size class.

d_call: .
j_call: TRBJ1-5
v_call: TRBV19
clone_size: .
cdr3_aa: CASSPRGGNSNQPQHF
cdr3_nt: TGTGCCAGTAGCCCACGCGGCGGAAATAGCAATCAGCCCCAGCATTTT

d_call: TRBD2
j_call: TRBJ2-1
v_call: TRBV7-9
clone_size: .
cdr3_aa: CASSPVGLGPFF
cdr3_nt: TGTGCCAGCAGCCCGGTGGGACTAGGGCCGTTCTTC

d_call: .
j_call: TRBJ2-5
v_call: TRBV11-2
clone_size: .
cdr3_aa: CASSLDLQETQYF
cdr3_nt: TGTGCCAGCAGCTTAGACTTACAAGAGACCCAGTACTTC

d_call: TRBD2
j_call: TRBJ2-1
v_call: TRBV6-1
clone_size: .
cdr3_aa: CATSEAGDGYNEQFF
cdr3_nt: TGTGCCACCAGTGAAGCGGGGGACGGTTACAATGAGCAGTTCTTC

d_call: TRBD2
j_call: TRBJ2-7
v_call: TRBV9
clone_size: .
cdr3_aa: CASSVAGTSGYEQYF
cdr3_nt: TGTGCCAGCAGCGTGGCCGGGACTAGCGGTTACGAGCAGTACTTC

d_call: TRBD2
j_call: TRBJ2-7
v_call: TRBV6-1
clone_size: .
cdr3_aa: CAISAVAGGHPNYEQYF
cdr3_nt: TGTGCCATCAGTGCCGTAGCGGGAGGCCACCCTAACTACGAGCAGTACTTC

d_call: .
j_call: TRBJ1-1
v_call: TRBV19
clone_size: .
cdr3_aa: CASRTGVVTEAFF
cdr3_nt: TGTGCCAGTAGAACAGGCGTAGTTACTGAAGCTTTCTTT

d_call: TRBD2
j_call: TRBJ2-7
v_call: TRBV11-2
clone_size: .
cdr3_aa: CASSTGTSGFYEQYF
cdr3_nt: TGTGCCAGCAGCACTGGGACTAGCGGGTTCTACGAGCAGTACTTC

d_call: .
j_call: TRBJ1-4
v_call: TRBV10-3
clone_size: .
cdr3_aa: CAIGGESTNEKLFF
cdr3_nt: TGTGCCATCGGTGGGGAGTCAACTAATGAAAAACTGTTTTTT

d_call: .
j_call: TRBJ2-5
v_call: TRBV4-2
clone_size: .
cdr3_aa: CASSQAPGPQETQYF
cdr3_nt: TGTGCCAGCAGCCAAGCCCCCGGGCCTCAAGAGACCCAGTACTTC

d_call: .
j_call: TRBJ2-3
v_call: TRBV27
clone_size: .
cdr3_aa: CASSLSGHTDTQYF
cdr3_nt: TGTGCCAGCAGTTTATCGGGCCACACAGATACGCAGTATTTT

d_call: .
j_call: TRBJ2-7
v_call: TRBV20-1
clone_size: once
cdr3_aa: CSARRGLEQYF
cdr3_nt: TGCAGTGCTAGAAGAGGGTTGGAGCAGTACTTC

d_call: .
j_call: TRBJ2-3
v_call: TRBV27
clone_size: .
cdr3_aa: CASSLGRPDTQYF
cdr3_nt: TGTGCCAGCAGTTTGGGCCGGCCGGATACGCAGTATTTT

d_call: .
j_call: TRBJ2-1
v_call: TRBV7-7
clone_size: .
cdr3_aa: CASSLAPRNEQFF
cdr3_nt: TGTGCTAGCAGCTTAGCCCCCCGCAATGAGCAGTTCTTC

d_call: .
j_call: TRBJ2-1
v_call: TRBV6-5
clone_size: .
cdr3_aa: CASTTGSRVGEFF
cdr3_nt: TGTGCCAGCACCACCGGATCCCGGGTAGGGGAGTTCTTC

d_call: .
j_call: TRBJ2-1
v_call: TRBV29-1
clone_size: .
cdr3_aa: CSVEVGVTGPNEQFF
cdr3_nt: TGCAGCGTTGAAGTGGGGGTGACGGGACCCAATGAGCAGTTCTTC

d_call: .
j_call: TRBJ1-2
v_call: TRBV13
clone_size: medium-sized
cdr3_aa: CASSFPDEGDYGYTF
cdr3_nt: TGTGCCAGCAGCTTTCCTGATGAGGGCGACTATGGCTACACCTTC

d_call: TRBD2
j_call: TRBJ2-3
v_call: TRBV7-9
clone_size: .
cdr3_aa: CASSLAGVGTDTQYF
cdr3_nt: TGTGCCAGCAGCCTAGCGGGAGTGGGCACAGATACGCAGTATTTT

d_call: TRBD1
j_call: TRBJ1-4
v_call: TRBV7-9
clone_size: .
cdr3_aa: CASSSGQSNEKLFF
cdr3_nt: TGTGCCAGCAGCTCGGGACAGTCTAATGAAAAACTGTTTTTT

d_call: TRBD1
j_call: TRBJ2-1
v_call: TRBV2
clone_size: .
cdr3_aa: CASSEHGRGLYNEQFF
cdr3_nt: TGTGCCAGCAGTGAACACGGCAGGGGGCTGTACAATGAGCAGTTCTTC

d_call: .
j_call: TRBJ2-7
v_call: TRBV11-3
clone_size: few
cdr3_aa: CASSSNVGDPSSYEQYF
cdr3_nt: TGTGCCAGCAGCTCCAATGTGGGGGACCCAAGCTCCTACGAGCAGTACTTC

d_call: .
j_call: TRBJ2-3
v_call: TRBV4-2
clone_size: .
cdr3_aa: CASSQAVGSGTDTQYF
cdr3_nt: TGTGCCAGCAGCCAAGCGGTCGGGAGTGGCACAGATACGCAGTATTTT

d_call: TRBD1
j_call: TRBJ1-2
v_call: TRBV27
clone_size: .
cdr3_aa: CASSLVGTDNYGYTF
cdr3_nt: TGTGCCAGCAGTTTAGTCGGGACAGACAACTATGGCTACACCTTC